Here is one T cell receptor (beta chain) with its context. Assay used: immunoSEQ multiplex PCR; TCRdb lists only in-frame clones, some missing. The sample yields some 490,000 clones, 70% to 90% seen once. Study members were between 18 and 89 years old and lived in some 26 US regions. Two negative PCRs, clearance, or symptom resolution characterized the recovered Cohort 3 donors. These data come from a study of blood T cell repertoires in COVID-19. Study in general: The United States, Italy and Spain were the sources of the acute and convalescent COVID-19 samples.

The specimen was PBMCs or T cells enriched from blood (not recorded which). The TCR was taken from an older woman who had recovered from COVID-19.

The CDR3 coding sequence is TGTGCCACCAGTGACCTCCGGACAGGGGGTGGAGAGACCCAGTACTTC. The encoded protein is CATSDLRTGGGETQYF. The chain employs TRBV24-1 and TRBJ2-5; 10 bases agree with TRBD1. The V and J ends lost 4 bases and 4 bases, in that order; junction bases with no gene match: 8. This CDR3 has 16 residues. Germline CDR1 is KGHDR and CDR2 is SFDVKD.